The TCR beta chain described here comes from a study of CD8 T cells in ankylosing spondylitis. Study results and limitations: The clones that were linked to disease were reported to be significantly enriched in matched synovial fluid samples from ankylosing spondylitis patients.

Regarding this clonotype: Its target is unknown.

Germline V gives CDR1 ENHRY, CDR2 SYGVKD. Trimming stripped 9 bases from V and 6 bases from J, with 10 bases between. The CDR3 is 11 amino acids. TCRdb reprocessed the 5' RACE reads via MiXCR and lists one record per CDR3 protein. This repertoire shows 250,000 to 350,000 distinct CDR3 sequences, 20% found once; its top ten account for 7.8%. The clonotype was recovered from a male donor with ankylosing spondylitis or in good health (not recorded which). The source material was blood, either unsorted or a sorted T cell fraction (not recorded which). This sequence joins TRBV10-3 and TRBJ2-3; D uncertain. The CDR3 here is CAIAAQDTQYF. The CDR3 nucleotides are TGTGCCATTGCGGCCCAGGATACGCAGTATTTT.